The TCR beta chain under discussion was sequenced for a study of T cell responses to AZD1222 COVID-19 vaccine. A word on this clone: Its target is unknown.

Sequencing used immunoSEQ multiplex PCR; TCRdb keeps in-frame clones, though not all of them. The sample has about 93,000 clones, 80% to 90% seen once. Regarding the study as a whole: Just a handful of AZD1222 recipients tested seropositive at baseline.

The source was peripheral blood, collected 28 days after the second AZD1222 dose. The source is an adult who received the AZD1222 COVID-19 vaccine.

CDR3 in amino acids: CASSPGLSNTEAFF. For the CDR3, the DNA is TGTGCCAGCTCCCCCGGGCTTTCGAACACTGAAGCTTTCTTT. The rearrangement joins TRBV18 to TRBJ1-1; D not resolved. The CDR3 extends over 14 amino acids. The V and J ends lost 6 bases and 1 base respectively, with 12 bases between them. CDR1 is KGHSH, CDR2 LQKENI, per germline.